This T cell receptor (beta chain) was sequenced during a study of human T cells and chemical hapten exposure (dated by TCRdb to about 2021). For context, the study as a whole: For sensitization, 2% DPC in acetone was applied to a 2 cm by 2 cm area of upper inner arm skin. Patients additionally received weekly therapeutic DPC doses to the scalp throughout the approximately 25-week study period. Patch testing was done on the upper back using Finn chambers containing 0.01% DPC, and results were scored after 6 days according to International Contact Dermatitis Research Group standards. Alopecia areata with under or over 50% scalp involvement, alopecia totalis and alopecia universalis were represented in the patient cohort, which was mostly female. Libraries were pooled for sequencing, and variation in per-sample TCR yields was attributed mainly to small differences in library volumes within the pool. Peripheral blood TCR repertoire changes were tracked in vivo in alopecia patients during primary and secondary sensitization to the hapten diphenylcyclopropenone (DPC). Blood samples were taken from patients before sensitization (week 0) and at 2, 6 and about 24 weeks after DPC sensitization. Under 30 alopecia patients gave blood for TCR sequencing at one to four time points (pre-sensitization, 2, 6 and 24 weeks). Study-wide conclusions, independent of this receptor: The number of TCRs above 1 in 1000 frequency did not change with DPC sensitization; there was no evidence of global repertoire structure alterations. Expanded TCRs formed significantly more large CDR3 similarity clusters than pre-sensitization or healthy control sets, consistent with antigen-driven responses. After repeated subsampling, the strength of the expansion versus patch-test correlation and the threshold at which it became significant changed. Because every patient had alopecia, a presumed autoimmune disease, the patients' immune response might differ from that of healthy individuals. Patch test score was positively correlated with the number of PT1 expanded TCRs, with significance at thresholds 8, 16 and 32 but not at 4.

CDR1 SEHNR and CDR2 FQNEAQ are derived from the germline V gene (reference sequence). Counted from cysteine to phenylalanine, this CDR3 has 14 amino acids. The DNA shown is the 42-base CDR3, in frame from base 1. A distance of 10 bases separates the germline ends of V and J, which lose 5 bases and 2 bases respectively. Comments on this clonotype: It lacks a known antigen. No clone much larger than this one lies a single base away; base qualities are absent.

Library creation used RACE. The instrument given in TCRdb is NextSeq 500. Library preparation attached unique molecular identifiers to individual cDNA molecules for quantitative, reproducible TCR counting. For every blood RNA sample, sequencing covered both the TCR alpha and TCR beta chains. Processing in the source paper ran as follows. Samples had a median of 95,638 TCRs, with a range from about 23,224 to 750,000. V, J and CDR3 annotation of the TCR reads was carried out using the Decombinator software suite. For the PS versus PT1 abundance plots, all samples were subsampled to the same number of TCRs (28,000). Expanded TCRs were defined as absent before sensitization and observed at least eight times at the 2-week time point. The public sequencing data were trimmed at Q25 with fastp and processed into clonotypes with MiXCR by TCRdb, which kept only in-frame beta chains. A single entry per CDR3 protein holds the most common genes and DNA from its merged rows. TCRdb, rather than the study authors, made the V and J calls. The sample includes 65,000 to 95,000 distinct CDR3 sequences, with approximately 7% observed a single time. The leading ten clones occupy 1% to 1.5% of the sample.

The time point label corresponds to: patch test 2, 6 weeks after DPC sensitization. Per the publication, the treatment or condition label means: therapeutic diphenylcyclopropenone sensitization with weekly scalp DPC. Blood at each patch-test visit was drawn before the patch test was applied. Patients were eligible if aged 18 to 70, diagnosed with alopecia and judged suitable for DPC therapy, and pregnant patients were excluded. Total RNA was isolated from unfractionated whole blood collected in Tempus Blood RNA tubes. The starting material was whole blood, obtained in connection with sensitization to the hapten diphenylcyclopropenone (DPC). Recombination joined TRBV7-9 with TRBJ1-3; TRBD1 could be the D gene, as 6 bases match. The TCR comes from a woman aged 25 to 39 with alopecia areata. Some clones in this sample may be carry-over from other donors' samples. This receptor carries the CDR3 CASSRGGAGNTIYF. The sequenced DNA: TGTGCCAGCAGCCGAGGGGGTGCTGGAAACACCATATATTTT.